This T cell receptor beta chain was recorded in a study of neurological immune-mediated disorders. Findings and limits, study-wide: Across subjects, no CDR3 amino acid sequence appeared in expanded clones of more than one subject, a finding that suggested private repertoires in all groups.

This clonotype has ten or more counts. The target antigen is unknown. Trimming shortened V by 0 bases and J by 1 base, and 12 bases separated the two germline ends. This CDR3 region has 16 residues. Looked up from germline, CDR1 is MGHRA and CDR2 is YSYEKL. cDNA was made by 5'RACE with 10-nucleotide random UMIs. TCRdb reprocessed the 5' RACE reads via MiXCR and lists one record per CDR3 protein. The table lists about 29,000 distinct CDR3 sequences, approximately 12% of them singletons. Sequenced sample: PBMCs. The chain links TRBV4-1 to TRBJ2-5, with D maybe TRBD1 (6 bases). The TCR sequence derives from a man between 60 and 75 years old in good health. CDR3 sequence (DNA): TGCGCCAGCAGCCAAGACGGCACAGGGACCCAAGAGACCCAGTACTTC. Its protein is CASSQDGTGTQETQYF.